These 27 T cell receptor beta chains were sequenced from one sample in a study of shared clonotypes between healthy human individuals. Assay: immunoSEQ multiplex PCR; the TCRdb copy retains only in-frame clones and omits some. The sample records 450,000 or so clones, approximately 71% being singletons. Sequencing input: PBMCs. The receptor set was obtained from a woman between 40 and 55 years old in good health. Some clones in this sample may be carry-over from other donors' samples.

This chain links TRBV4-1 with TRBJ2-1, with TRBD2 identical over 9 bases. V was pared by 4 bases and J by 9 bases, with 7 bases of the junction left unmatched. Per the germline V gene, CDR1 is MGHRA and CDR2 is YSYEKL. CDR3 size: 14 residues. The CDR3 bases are TGCGCCAGCAGCCCGGGACTAGCAAGGGGTGAGCAGTTCTTC. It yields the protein CASSPGLARGEQFF.

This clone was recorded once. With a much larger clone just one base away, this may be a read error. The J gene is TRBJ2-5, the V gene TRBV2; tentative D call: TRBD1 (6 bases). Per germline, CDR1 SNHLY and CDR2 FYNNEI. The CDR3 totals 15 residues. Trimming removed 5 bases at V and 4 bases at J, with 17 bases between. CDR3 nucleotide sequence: TGTGCCAGCAGTCGATCAGGGGTACAAGGAGAGACCCAGTACTTC. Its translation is CASSRSGVQGETQYF.

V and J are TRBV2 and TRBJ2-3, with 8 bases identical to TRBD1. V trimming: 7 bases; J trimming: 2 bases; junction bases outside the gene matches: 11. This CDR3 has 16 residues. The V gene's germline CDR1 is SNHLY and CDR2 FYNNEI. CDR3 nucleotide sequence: TGTGCCAGCACCCCCGGGTCGGACAGGGACACAGATACGCAGTATTTT. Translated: CASTPGSDRDTDTQYF.

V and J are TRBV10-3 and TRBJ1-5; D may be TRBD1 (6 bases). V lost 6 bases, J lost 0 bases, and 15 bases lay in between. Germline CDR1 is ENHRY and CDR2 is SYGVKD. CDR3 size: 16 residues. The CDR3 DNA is TGTGCCATCAGCGCCCAACAGGGCTATAGCAATCAGCCCCAGCATTTT. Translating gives CAISAQQGYSNQPQHF.

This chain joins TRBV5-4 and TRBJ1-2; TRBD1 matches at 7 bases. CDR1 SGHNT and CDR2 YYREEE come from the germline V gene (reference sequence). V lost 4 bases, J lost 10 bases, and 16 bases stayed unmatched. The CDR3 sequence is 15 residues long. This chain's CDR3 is CASSIDRGETGFYTF. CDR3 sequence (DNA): TGTGCCAGCAGCATCGATAGGGGAGAGACAGGGTTCTACACCTTC.

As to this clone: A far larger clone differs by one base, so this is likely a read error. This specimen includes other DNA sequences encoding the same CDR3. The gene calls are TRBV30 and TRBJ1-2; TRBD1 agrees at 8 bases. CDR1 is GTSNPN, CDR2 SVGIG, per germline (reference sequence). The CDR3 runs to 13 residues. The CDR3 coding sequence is TGTGCCTGGAGTGCCCTACAGGGGGGAGGCTACACCTTT. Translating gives CAWSALQGGGYTF. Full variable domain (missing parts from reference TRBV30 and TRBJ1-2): SQTIHQWPATLVQPVGSPLSLECTVEGTSNPNLYWYRQAAGRGLQLLFYSVGIGQISSEVPQNLSASRPQDRQFILSSKKLLLSDSGFYLCAWSALQGGGYTFGSGTRLTVV.

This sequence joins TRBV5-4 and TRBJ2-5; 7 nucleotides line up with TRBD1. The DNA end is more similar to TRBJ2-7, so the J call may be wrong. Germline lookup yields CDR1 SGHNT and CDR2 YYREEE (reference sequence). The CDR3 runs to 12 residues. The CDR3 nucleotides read TGTGCCAGCAGTCAGACAGGGTACGAGCAGTACTTC. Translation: CASSQTGYEQYF.

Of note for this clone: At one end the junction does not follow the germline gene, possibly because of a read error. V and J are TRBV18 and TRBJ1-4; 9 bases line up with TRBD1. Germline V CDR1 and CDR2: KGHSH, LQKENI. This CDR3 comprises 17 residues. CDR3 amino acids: CASSRTGDQATNEKLFF. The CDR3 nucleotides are TGTGCCAGCTCGCGGACAGGGGACCAAGCAACTAATGAAAAACTGTTCTTT.

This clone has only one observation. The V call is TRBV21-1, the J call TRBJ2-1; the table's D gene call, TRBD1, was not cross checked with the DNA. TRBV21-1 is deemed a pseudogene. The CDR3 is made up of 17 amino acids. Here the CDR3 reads CASSPPLETGDMNEQFF. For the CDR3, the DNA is TGTGCCAGCAGCCCACCCCTCGAGACAGGGGATATGAATGAGCAGTTCTTC.

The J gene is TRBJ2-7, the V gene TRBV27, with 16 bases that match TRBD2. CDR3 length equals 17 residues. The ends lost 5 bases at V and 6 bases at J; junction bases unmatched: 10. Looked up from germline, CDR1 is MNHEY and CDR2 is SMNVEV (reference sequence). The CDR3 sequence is CASSTNPGLAGGLEQYF. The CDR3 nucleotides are TGTGCCAGCAGTACCAATCCGGGACTAGCGGGAGGGCTCGAGCAGTACTTC.

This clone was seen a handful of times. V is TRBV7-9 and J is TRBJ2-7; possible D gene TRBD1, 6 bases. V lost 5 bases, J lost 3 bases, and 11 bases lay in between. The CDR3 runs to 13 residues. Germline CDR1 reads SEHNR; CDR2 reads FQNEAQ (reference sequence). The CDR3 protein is CASSPLQGYEQYF. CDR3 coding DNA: TGTGCCAGCAGCCCGTTACAGGGCTACGAGCAGTACTTC.

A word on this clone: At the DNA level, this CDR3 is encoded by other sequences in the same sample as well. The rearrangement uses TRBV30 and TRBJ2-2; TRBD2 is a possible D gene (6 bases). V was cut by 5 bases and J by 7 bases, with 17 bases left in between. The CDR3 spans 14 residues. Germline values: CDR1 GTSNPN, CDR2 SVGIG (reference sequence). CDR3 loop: CAWGGGGSVGELFF. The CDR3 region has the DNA TGTGCCTGGGGTGGCGGAGGGAGTGTCGGGGAGCTGTTTTTT.

The CDR3 bases are TGTGCCAGCAGTTACCTGGGTAGCGGCGAGCAGTACTTC. Encoded protein: CASSYLGSGEQYF. The chain has TRBV6-5 and TRBJ2-7, with D perhaps TRBD2 (6 bases). Between the trimmed V and J ends, which lost 2 bases and 6 bases, there was a span of 11 bases. Germline lookup yields CDR1 MNHEY and CDR2 SVGAGI. This CDR3 spans 13 amino acids.

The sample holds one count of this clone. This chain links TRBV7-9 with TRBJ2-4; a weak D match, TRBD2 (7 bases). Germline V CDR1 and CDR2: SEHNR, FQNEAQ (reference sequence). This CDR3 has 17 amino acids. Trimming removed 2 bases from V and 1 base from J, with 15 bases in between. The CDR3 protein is CASSLSGGRLAKNIQYF. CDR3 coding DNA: TGTGCCAGCAGCTTATCCGGGGGGCGCTTGGCCAAAAACATTCAGTACTTC.

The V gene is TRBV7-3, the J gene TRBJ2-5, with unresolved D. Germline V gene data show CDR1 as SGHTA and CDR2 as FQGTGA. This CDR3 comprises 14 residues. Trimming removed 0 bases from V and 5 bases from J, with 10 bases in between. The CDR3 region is CASSLTGPKETQYF. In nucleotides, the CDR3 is TGTGCCAGCAGCTTAACAGGGCCCAAGGAGACCCAGTACTTC. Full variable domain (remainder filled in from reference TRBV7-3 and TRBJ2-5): GAGVSQTPSNKVTEKGKYVELRCDPISGHTALYWYRQSLGQGPEFLIYFQGTGAADDSGLPNDRFFAVRPEGSVSTLKIQRTERGDSAVYLCASSLTGPKETQYFGPGTRLLVL.

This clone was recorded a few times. Here the CDR3 DNA reads TGTGCCAGCAGCACAGGGTTTTACGAGCAGTACTTC. Translation: CASSTGFYEQYF. The chain combines TRBV7-2 with TRBJ2-7; weak D call: TRBD1 (6 bases). This CDR3 contains 12 residues. Germline V gene sequence: CDR1 SGHTA, CDR2 FQGNSA. Deletions cut 5 bases from V and 4 bases from J, with 9 bases between. The full variable domain, in which reference TRBV7-2 and TRBJ2-7 provide the parts outside the CDR3, is GAGVSQSPSNKVTEKGKDVELRCDPISGHTALYWYRQSLGQGLEFLIYFQGNSAPDKSGLPSDRFSAERTGGSVSTLTIQRTQQEDSAVYLCASSTGFYEQYFGPGTRLTVT.

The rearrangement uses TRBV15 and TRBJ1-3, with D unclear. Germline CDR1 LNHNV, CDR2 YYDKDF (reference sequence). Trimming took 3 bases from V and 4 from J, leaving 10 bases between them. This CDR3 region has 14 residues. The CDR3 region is CATSSPRRGNTIYF. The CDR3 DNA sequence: TGTGCCACCAGCAGTCCCCGCCGGGGAAACACCATATATTTT.

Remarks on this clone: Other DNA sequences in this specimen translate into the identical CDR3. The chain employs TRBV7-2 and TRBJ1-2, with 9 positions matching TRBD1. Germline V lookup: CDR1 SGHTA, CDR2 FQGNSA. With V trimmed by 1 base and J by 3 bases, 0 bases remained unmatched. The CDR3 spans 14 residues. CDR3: CASSLGTGDYGYTF. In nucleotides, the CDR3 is TGTGCCAGCAGCTTAGGGACAGGGGACTATGGCTACACCTTC.

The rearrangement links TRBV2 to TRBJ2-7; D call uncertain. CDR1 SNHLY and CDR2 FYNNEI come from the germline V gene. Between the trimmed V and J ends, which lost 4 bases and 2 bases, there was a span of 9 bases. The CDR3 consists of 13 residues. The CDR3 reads CASSAGVPYEQYF. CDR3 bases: TGTGCCAGCAGTGCAGGTGTACCCTACGAGCAGTACTTC. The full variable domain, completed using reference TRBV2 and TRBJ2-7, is EPEVTQTPSHQVTQMGQEVILRCVPISNHLYFYWYRQILGQKVEFLVSFYNNEISEKSEIFDDQFSVERPDGSNFTLKIRSTKLEDSAMYFCASSAGVPYEQYFGPGTRLTVT.

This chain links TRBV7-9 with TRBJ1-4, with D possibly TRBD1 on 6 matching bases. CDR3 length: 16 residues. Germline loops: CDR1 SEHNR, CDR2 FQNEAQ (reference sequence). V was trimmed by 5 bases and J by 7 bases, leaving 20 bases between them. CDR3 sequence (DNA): TGTGCCAGCAGCCCCAACCTCGGGGGGGCGGGTGAAAAACTGTTTTTT. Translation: CASSPNLGGAGEKLFF.

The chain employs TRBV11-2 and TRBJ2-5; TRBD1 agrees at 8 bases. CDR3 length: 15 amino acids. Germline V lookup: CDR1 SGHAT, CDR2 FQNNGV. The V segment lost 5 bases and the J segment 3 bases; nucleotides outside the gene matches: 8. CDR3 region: CASSPGQGWKETQYF. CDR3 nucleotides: TGTGCCAGCAGCCCAGGACAGGGCTGGAAAGAGACCCAGTACTTC.

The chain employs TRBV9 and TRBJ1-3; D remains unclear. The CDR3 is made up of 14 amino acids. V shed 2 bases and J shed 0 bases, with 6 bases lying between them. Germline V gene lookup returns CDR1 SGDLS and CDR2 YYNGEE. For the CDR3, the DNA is TGTGCCAGCAGCGTCGGGAGCTCTGGAAACACCATATATTTT. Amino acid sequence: CASSVGSSGNTIYF.

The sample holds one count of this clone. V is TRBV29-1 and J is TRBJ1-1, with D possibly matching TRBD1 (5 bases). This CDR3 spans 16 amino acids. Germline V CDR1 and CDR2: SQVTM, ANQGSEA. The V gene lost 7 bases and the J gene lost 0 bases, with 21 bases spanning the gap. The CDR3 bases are TGCAGCGCTGGCTGGGGCCTCTCTTCGGTGAACACTGAAGCTTTCTTT. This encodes CSAGWGLSSVNTEAFF.

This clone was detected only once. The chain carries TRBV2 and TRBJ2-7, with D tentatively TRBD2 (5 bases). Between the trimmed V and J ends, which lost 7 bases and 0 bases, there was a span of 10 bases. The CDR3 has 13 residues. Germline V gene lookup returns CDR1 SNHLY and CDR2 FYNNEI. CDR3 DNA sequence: TGTGCCAGCACCGCCGGGGTCTCCTACGAGCAGTACTTC. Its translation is CASTAGVSYEQYF.

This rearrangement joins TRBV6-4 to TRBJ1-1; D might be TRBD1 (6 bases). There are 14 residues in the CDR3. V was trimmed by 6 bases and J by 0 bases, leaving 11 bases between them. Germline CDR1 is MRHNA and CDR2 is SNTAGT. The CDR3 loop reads CASRDSPMNTEAFF. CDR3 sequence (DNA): TGTGCCAGCAGGGACAGTCCCATGAACACTGAAGCTTTCTTT.

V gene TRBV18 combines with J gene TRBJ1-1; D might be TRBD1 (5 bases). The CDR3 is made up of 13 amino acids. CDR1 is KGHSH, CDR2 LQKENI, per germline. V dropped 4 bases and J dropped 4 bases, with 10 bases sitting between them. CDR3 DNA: TGTGCCAGCTCACTGACAGCCGGCACTGAAGCTTTCTTT. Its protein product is CASSLTAGTEAFF.

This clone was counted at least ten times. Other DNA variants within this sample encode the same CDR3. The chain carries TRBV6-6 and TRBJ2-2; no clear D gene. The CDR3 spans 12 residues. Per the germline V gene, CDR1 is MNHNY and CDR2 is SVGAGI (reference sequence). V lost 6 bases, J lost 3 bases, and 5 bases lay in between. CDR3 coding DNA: TGTGCCAGCAGAACATACACCGGGGAGCTGTTTTTT. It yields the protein CASRTYTGELFF.